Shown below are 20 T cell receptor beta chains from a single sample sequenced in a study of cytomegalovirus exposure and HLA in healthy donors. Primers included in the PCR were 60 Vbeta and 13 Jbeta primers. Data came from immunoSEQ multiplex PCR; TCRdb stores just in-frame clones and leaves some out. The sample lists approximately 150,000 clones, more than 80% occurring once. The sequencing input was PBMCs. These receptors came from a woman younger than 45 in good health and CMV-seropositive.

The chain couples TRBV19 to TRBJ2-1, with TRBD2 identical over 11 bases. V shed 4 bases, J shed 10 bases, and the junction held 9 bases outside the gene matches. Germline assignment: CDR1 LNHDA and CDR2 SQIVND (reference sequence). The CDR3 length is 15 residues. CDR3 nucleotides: TGTGCCAGTAGTAATCCTAGCGGGGGGACCGAAGAGCAGTTCTTC. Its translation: CASSNPSGGTEEQFF.

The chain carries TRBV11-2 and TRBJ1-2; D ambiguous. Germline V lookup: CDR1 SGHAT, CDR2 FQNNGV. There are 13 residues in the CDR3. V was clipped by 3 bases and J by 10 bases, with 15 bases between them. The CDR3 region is CASSLYGVGVYTF. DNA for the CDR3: TGTGCCAGCAGCTTGTACGGGGTAGGAGTCTACACCTTC.

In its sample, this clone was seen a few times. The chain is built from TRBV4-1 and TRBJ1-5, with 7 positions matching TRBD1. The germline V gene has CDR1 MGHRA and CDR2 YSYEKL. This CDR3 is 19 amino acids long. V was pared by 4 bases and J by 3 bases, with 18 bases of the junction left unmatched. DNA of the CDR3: TGCGCCAGCAGCCCCGGGACAGCGTTCTCTAATCGCCCCAATCAGCCCCAGCATTTT. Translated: CASSPGTAFSNRPNQPQHF.

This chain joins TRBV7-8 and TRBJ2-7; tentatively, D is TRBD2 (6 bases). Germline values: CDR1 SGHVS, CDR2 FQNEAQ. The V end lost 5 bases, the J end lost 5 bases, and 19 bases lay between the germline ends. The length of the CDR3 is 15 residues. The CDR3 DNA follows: TGTGCCAGCAGCCTGACTTTCCGGAGGGGCGACGAGCAGTACTTC. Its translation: CASSLTFRRGDEQYF.

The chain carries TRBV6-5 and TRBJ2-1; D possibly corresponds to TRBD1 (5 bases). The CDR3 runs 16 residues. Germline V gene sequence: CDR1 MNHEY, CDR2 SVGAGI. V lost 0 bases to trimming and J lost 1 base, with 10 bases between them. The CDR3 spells CASSYSATASYNEQFF. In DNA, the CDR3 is TGTGCCAGCAGTTACTCAGCGACAGCATCCTACAATGAGCAGTTCTTC.

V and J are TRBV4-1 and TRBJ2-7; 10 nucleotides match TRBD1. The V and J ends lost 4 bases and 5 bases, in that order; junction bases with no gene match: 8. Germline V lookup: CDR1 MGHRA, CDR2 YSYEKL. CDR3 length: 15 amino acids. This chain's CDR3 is CASSRGTGDIHEQYF. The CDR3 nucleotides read TGCGCCAGCAGCCGAGGGACAGGGGATATACACGAGCAGTACTTC.

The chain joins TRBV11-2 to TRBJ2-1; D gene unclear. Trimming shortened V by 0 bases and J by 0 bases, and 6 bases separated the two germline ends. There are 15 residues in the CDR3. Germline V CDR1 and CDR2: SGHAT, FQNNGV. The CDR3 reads CASSLESNSYNEQFF. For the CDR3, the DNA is TGTGCCAGCAGCTTAGAGAGCAACTCCTACAATGAGCAGTTCTTC.

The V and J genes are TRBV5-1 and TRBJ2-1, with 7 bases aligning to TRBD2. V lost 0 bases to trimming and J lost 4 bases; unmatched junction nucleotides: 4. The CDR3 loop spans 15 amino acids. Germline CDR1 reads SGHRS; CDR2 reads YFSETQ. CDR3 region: CASSLAGGGYNEQFF. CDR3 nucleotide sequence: TGCGCCAGCAGCTTGGCGGGGGGAGGGTACAATGAGCAGTTCTTC.

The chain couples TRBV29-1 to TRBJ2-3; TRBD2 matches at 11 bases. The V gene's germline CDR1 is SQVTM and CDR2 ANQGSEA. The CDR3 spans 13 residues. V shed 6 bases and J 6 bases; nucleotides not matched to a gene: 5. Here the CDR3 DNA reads TGCAGCGTCACTAGCGGGGGTGGGGATACGCAGTATTTT. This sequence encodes CSVTSGGGDTQYF.

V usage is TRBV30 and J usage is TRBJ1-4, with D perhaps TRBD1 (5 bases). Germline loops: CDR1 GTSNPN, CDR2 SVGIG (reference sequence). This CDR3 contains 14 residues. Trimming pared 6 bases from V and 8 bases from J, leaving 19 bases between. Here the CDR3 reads CACPSRGLEEKLFF. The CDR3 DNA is TGTGCCTGCCCGAGCCGGGGGTTGGAGGAAAAACTGTTTTTT.

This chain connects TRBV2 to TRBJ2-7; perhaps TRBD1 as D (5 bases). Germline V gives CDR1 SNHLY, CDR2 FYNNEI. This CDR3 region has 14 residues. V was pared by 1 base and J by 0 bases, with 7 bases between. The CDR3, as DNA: TGTGCCAGCAGTGAAGACAGGAGCTCCTACGAGCAGTACTTC. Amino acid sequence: CASSEDRSSYEQYF.

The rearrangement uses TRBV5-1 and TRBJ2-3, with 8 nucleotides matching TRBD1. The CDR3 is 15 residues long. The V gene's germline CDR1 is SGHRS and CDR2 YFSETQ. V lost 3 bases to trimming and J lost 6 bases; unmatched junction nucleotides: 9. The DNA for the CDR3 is TGCGCCAGCAGCTCCCTGGGCAGGGGGCTGGATACGCAGTATTTT. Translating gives CASSSLGRGLDTQYF.

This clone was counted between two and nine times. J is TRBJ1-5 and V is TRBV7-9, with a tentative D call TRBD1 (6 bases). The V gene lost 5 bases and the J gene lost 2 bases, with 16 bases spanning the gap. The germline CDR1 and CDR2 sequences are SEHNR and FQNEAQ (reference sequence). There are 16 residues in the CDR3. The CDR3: CASSPRGASGNQPQHF. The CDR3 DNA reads TGTGCCAGCAGCCCTCGGGGGGCTTCGGGCAATCAGCCCCAGCATTTT.

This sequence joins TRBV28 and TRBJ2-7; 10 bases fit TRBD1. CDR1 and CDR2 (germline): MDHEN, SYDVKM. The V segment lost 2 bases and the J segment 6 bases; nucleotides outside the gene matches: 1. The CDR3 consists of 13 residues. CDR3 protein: CASSLRTGGEQYF. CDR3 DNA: TGTGCCAGCAGTTTAAGGACAGGGGGCGAGCAGTACTTC.

The CDR3 spells CASSYVRGNQPQHF. The CDR3 DNA reads as TGTGCCAGCAGTTACGTCAGGGGCAATCAGCCCCAGCATTTT. The genes are TRBV6-6 and TRBJ1-5, with a possible D match to TRBD1 (5 bases). This CDR3 is built from 14 residues. Trimming left V 2 bases short and J 2 bases short, with 7 bases between. Germline V gene lookup returns CDR1 MNHNY and CDR2 SVGAGI (reference sequence).

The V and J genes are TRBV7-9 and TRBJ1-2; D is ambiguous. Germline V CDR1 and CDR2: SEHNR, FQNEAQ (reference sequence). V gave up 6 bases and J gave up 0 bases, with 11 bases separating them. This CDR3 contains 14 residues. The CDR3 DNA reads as TGTGCCAGCAGAAGGGAGGTTACTAACTATGGCTACACCTTC. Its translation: CASRREVTNYGYTF.

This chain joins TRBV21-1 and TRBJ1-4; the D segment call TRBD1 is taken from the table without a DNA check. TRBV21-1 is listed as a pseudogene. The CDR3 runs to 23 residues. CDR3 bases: TGTGCCAGCAGCAAATTTGGCTCGTTGCCGACAGGGGGAATTAGGGCAACTAATGAAAAACTGTTTTTT. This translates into CASSKFGSLPTGGIRATNEKLFF.

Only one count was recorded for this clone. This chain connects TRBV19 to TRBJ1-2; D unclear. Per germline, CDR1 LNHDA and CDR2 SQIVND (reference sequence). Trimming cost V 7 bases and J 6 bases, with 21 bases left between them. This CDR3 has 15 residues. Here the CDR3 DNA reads TGTGCCAGTAATCCCAGGTATTCGAGCAGAGATGGCTACACCTTC. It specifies CASNPRYSSRDGYTF.

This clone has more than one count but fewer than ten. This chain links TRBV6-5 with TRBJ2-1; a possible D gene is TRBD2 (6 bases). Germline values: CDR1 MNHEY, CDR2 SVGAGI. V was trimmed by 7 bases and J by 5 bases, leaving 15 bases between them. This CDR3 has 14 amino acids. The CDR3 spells CASTNGGFHNEQFF. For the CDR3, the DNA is TGTGCCAGCACCAACGGGGGTTTCCACAATGAGCAGTTCTTC.

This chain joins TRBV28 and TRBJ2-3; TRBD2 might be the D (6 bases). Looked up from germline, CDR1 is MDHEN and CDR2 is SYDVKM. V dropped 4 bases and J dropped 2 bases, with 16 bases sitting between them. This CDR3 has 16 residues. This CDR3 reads CASSSLAVSITDTQYF. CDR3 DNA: TGTGCCAGCAGTTCGTTAGCGGTTTCAATCACAGATACGCAGTATTTT.